Below, 22 T cell receptor beta chains from the same sample are listed, as sequenced in a study of CD8 T cells in ankylosing spondylitis. TCRdb reanalysed the 5' RACE reads using MiXCR and keeps one entry per CDR3 protein. The sample holds almost 250,000 distinct CDR3 sequences, 32% seen once. Sequencing was carried out using blood, either unsorted or a sorted T cell fraction (not recorded which). These receptors all stem from a male donor with ankylosing spondylitis or in good health (not recorded which).

This clonotype was observed a handful of times. The chain recombines TRBV12-3 or TRBV12-4 with TRBJ2-3; no clear D. V gave up 6 bases and J gave up 3 bases, with 7 bases separating them. The CDR3 extends over 12 amino acids. The CDR3 reads CASRAVTDTQYF. Written as DNA, the CDR3 is TGTGCCAGCAGGGCTGTGACAGATACGCAGTATTTT.

The count of this clonotype is one. V is TRBV20-1 and J is TRBJ2-7; D unresolved. CDR3 size: 11 residues. CDR1 is DFQATT and CDR2 is SNEGSKA in the germline V gene (reference sequence). The ends were cut back, 5 bases at V and 6 bases at J, with 11 bases in the middle. The CDR3 spells CSARLVGEQYF. CDR3 DNA: TGCAGTGCTCGGCTTGTCGGCGAGCAGTACTTC.

J is TRBJ2-2 and V is TRBV20-1, with D perhaps assigned TRBD1 or TRBD2 (6 bases each). Between the trimmed V and J ends, which lost 0 bases and 3 bases, there was a span of 17 bases. The CDR3 sequence is 17 residues long. Germline values: CDR1 DFQATT, CDR2 SNEGSKA (reference sequence). The CDR3 nucleotides read TGCAGTGCTAGAGATCGGAATGTGGGGGGCTACACCGGGGAGCTGTTTTTT. It codes for CSARDRNVGGYTGELFF.

This clonotype was observed a handful of times. The genes are TRBV7-8 and TRBJ2-7, with D unclear. V shed 5 bases and J shed 6 bases, with 20 bases lying between them. Germline assignment: CDR1 SGHVS and CDR2 FQNEAQ. The CDR3 totals 15 residues. The CDR3 protein is CASSPTYSSLREQYF. CDR3 in DNA: TGTGCCAGCAGCCCTACATACAGCTCCCTACGCGAGCAGTACTTC.

The chain has TRBV30 and TRBJ2-2, with D perhaps assigned TRBD1 or TRBD2 (6 bases each). V was trimmed by 4 bases and J by 4 bases, leaving 13 bases between them. This CDR3 region has 14 residues. CDR1 is GTSNPN and CDR2 is SVGIG in the germline V gene (reference sequence). This chain's CDR3 is CAWIGGRGTGELFF. In nucleotides, the CDR3 is TGTGCCTGGATTGGGGGGCGCGGCACCGGGGAGCTGTTTTTT.

The chain recombines TRBV20-1 with TRBJ2-3, with 7 nucleotides matching TRBD1. CDR3 length: 15 amino acids. Germline-derived CDR1 and CDR2 are DFQATT and SNEGSKA (reference sequence). The V segment lost 5 bases and the J segment 2 bases; nucleotides outside the gene matches: 10. Here the CDR3 DNA reads TGCAGTGCTGCCCTAGGACAGGCGACCACAGATACGCAGTATTTT. This sequence encodes CSAALGQATTDTQYF.

This clonotype has only a few counts. This chain links TRBV27 with TRBJ2-5; D may be TRBD1 or TRBD2 (5 bases each). Trimming took off 3 bases at V and 4 bases at J, with 9 bases between the two ends. The CDR3 length is 13 residues. Germline V CDR1 and CDR2: MNHEY, SMNVEV (reference sequence). This chain's CDR3 is CASSLGVGETQYF. The CDR3, as DNA: TGTGCCAGCAGTTTGGGGGTGGGAGAGACCCAGTACTTC.

This clonotype was seen a single time. This chain joins TRBV5-6 and TRBJ2-1; perhaps D is TRBD1 or TRBD2 (5 bases each). The CDR3 totals 14 residues. From germline, CDR1 is SGHDT and CDR2 YYEEEE. The germline V and J ends were trimmed by 5 bases and 5 bases, with 14 bases remaining between them. The CDR3 spells CASRDGAPNNEQFF. The CDR3 DNA reads as TGTGCCAGCAGAGACGGGGCCCCAAACAATGAGCAGTTCTTC.

The table lists this clonotype with a few counts. This chain connects TRBV7-9 to TRBJ1-3; D remains ambiguous. V dropped 2 bases and J dropped 4 bases, with 12 bases sitting between them. CDR1 is SEHNR and CDR2 is FQNEAQ in the germline V gene (reference sequence). The CDR3 has 15 amino acids. CDR3 loop: CASSLSGGWGNTIYF. Here the CDR3 DNA reads TGTGCCAGCAGCTTATCAGGCGGTTGGGGAAACACCATATATTTT.

This chain connects TRBV9 to TRBJ2-3, with no clear D. The CDR3 has 13 residues. Germline CDR1 reads SGDLS; CDR2 reads YYNGEE. Deletions cut 4 bases from V and 2 bases from J, with 8 bases between. The CDR3 sequence: CASSREPTDTQYF. The CDR3 DNA reads TGTGCCAGCAGCCGAGAGCCCACAGATACGCAGTATTTT.

The CDR3 bases are TGTGCCAGCAAGTACGGGGGGAACACCGGGGAGCTGTTTTTT. It yields the protein CASKYGGNTGELFF. The chain joins TRBV7-8 to TRBJ2-2, with a tentative D call TRBD2 (6 bases). V lost 7 bases and J lost 1, with 10 bases in between. Germline CDR1 SGHVS, CDR2 FQNEAQ. The CDR3 covers 14 residues.

The chain combines TRBV6-4 with TRBJ2-1, with 10 nucleotides matching TRBD1. The germline V gene encodes CDR1 MRHNA and CDR2 SNTAGT. CDR3 length: 15 residues. J was trimmed by 8 bases and V by 3 bases; bases with no gene match: 7. CDR3 amino acids: CASSEGDRGSDEQFF. CDR3 in DNA: TGTGCCAGCAGTGAAGGGGACAGGGGTTCTGATGAGCAGTTCTTC.

This clonotype was detected ten times or more. The V and J genes are TRBV20-1 and TRBJ2-1, with unresolved D. Germline-derived CDR1 and CDR2 are DFQATT and SNEGSKA (reference sequence). V lost 2 bases, J lost 2 bases, and 4 bases lay in between. This CDR3 comprises 12 residues. The CDR3 DNA sequence: TGCAGTGCTAGACTAGCCTACAATGAGCAGTTCTTC. Translated: CSARLAYNEQFF.

The chain combines TRBV12-3 or TRBV12-4 with TRBJ2-5; D is ambiguous. CDR3 length equals 16 residues. V was pared by 5 bases and J by 5 bases, with 21 bases between. The CDR3 here is CASSIFNWAQRETQYF. The CDR3 DNA reads as TGTGCCAGCAGTATTTTTAATTGGGCCCAGAGGGAGACCCAGTACTTC.

The V gene is TRBV5-1, the J gene TRBJ2-1, with 10 bases aligning to TRBD2. With V trimmed by 4 bases and J by 8 bases, 15 bases remained unmatched. The CDR3 runs to 17 residues. Germline V gene lookup returns CDR1 SGHRS and CDR2 YFSETQ. The CDR3 DNA reads as TGCGCCAGCAGCCCCGGCCAAACTAGCGGGGTTTGGGATGAGCAGTTCTTC. This encodes CASSPGQTSGVWDEQFF.

In this sample, this clonotype turned up a few times. V is TRBV5-1 and J is TRBJ1-1, with a weak D call TRBD1 (6 bases). Germline CDR1 is SGHRS and CDR2 is YFSETQ. This CDR3 has 13 residues. V lost 4 bases, J lost 4 bases, and 11 bases lay in between. The CDR3 sequence is CASSPGQRTEAFF. Written as DNA, the CDR3 is TGCGCCAGCAGCCCGGGACAACGCACTGAAGCTTTCTTT.

This clonotype has only a few counts. This rearrangement joins TRBV6-5 to TRBJ2-7; no reliable D call. Looked up from germline, CDR1 is MNHEY and CDR2 is SVGAGI. Deletions cut 0 bases from V and 5 bases from J, with 14 bases between. This CDR3 has 15 residues. CDR3 loop: CASSYSSGPADEQYF. The CDR3 DNA follows: TGTGCCAGCAGTTACTCGTCGGGCCCGGCGGACGAGCAGTACTTC.

The chain employs TRBV28 and TRBJ1-2; D gene unclear. This CDR3 comprises 14 residues. V was cut by 3 bases and J by 2 bases, with 10 bases left in between. Germline CDR1 is MDHEN and CDR2 is SYDVKM. The CDR3 loop reads CASSFRESNYGYTF. DNA for the CDR3: TGTGCCAGCAGTTTCCGGGAATCAAACTATGGCTACACCTTC.

There are a few counts of this clonotype. The CDR3 region has the DNA TGCAGTGCTAGAACCCTAGCGGGGGGGCACGGTGAGCAGTTCTTC. It yields the protein CSARTLAGGHGEQFF. The rearrangement joins TRBV20-1 to TRBJ2-1; 12 nucleotides line up with TRBD2. The germline gives CDR1 DFQATT, CDR2 SNEGSKA (reference sequence). This CDR3 has 15 amino acids. V gave up 2 bases and J gave up 9 bases; unmatched junction bases: 8.

This clonotype was detected many times. The V gene is TRBV29-1, the J gene TRBJ1-2; TRBD1 agrees at 10 bases. CDR3 length: 15 amino acids. Per the germline V gene, CDR1 is SQVTM and CDR2 is ANQGSEA. With V trimmed by 0 bases and J by 3 bases, 4 bases remained unmatched. The CDR3 sequence is CSVEDRDRGDYGYTF. CDR3 in DNA: TGCAGCGTTGAAGATCGGGACAGGGGTGACTATGGCTACACCTTC. Together with reference TRBV29-1 and TRBJ1-2, the CDR3 gives the full variable domain: SAVISQKPSRDICQRGTSLTIQCQVDSQVTMMFWYRQQPGQSLTLIATANQGSEATYESGFVIDKFPISRPNLTFSTLTVSNMSPEDSSIYLCSVEDRDRGDYGYTFGSGTRLTVV.

This rearrangement joins TRBV6-5 to TRBJ1-2; D ambiguous. The CDR3 length is 12 residues. Germline CDR1 and CDR2: MNHEY and SVGAGI. The ends were cut back, 6 bases at V and 6 bases at J, with 11 bases in the middle. The CDR3 bases are TGTGCCAGCAGAGATTGGGGAGATGGCTACACCTTC. Protein: CASRDWGDGYTF.

V usage is TRBV6-5 and J usage is TRBJ2-6; no clear D. V was cut by 8 bases and J by 4 bases, with 6 bases left in between. CDR1 MNHEY and CDR2 SVGAGI come from the germline V gene. There are 12 residues in the CDR3. In DNA form, the CDR3 reads TGTGCCAGCCCCCGCGGGGCCAACGTCCTGACTTTC. Protein: CASPRGANVLTF.